Detailed here is one T cell receptor beta chain. Its specificity is unknown. These data originate in a study of cytomegalovirus exposure and HLA in healthy donors. Broader study findings: According to an earlier analysis, most TCR beta V segments yielded productive rearrangements about 90% or about 30% of the time. For most subjects, TCR beta sequences were reported to predict HLA-A and HLA-B alleles with accuracy.

The V end was cut by 4 bases, the J end by 4 bases, with 10 bases between. Germline CDR1 and CDR2: ENHRY and SYGVKD. The CDR3 has 13 amino acids. The primer mix had 60 Vbeta and 13 Jbeta primers. Only in-frame clones appear in the TCRdb table, and some are missing; sequencing was by immunoSEQ multiplex PCR. The sample holds about 130,000 clones, roughly 74% seen once. At the time of sampling, donors were nominally healthy, though unrecorded immune exposures were likely. This sequence originates from a woman aged 45-60 years in good health and CMV-seropositive. Source material: PBMCs. The chain combines TRBV10-3 with TRBJ1-2; D remains unclear. CDR3 amino acids: CAISGQSVYGYTF. The CDR3 coding sequence is TGTGCCATCAGTGGCCAGAGCGTCTATGGCTACACCTTC.